This TCR beta chain was recovered during a study of CD8 T cells in Susac syndrome (dated by TCRdb to between 2018 and 2021). About the study as a whole: Repertoire sequencing was used to test whether CD8+ T cell activation and differentiation in Susac syndrome was antigen driven. CD8+ T cell repertoire clonality was compared between about 12 healthy donors, approximately 14 Susac syndrome patients and roughly 15 multiple sclerosis patients. Overall results and qualifications from the work: The TCR sequencing and HLA analysis was acknowledged to have included a relatively small number of individuals.

RNA was extracted using the RNeasy kit, and about 0.45 to 1 microgram was reverse transcribed with random hexamers. The immunoSEQ multiplex PCR assay, covering 54 Vbeta and 13 Jbeta segments, was used to amplify TCR beta CDR3 regions. PCR amplification bias was corrected using a synthetic template baseline for primer optimization and computational correction. On the study's bioinformatics: Reads were annotated to V, D and J genes according to IMGT and were analyzed with immunoSEQ Analyzer, with only productive sequences retained. To calculate clonality, Shannon entropy was normalized by log2 of the number of productive unique sequences and then subtracted from one. For each patient and control, public and private clones were evaluated among the 100 most prevalent clones. Clones were defined as Susac-specific if absent from the healthy and MS cohorts, from around 1,000 published viral clones and from other ImmuneACCESS disease sequences. The public reads were run again by TCRdb, first through fastp at Q25 and then through MiXCR, and only productive beta chains were kept. Entries that share a CDR3 protein sequence are merged under the most common genes and DNA. The V and J calls were determined by TCRdb, not by the authors. The sample table shows under 550,000 distinct CDR3 sequences, and around 83% are seen once. Of the sample, about 0.12% falls within the top ten clones.

Peripheral blood CD8+ and CD4+ T cells from healthy donors, Susac syndrome patients and multiple sclerosis patients were profiled using high-throughput TCR beta sequencing. Multiple sclerosis controls were treatment-naive patients with stable or active relapsing-remitting disease fulfilling revised McDonald criteria. Bulk CD8+ and CD4+ T cells were purified magnetically by negative isolation, whereas CD8+ TEMRA cells were enriched by FACS. Blood was collected in EDTA tubes and processed within 24 hours, with PBMCs isolated through density gradient centrifugation. PBMCs destined for TCR sequencing were cryopreserved in liquid nitrogen and later thawed in a 37 °C water bath. The sorted or isolated CD4+, CD8+ and CD8+ TEMRA cells had a purity of 90% or higher. Remarks on this clonotype: What antigen it recognizes has not been identified. No base-level quality is on record; no much larger clone is a single base apart.

The TCR sequence derives from a human donor with multiple sclerosis. The sample comprised CD8+ T cells from PBMCs.

The DNA is as follows: TGTGCCAGCAGTCCCCAGCGGGCCTCCTACGAGCAGTACTTC. Its coded protein is CASSPQRASYEQYF. The chain was built from TRBV12-3 or TRBV12-4 and TRBJ2-7; TRBD2 might be the D gene, on 6 matching bases. Between the V and J ends, shortened by 5 bases and 0 bases respectively, the junction contains 11 bases. Spanning cysteine to phenylalanine, the CDR3 consists of 14 amino acids. The kept DNA is CDR3 alone, 42 bases in frame from the first base.